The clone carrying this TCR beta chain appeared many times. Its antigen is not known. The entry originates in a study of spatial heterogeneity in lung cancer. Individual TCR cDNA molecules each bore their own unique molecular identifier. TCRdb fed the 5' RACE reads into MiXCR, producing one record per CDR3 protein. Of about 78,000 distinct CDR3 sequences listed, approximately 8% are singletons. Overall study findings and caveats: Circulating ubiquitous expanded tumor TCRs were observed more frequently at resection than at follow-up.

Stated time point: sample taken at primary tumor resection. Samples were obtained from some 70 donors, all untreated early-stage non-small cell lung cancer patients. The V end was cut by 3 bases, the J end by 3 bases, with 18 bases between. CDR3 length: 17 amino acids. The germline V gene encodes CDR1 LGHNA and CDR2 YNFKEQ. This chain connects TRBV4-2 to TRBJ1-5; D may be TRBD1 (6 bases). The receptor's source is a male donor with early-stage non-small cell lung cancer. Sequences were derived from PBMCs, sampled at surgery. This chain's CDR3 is CASSQQGRDIYNQPQHF. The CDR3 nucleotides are TGTGCCAGCAGCCAGCAAGGCCGGGACATATACAATCAGCCCCAGCATTTT.